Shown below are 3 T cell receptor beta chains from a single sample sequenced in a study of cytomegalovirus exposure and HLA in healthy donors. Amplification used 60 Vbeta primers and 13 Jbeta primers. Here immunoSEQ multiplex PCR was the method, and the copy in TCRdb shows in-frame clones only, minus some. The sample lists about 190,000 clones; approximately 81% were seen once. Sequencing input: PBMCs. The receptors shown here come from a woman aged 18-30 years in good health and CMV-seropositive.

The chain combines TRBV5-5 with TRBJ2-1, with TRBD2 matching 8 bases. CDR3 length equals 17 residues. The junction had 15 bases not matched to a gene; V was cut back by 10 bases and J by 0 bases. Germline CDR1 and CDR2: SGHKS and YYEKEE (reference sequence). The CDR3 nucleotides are TGTGCCGCCGCCCCACTAGCGGACACTATCTCCTACAATGAGCAGTTCTTC. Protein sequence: CAAAPLADTISYNEQFF.

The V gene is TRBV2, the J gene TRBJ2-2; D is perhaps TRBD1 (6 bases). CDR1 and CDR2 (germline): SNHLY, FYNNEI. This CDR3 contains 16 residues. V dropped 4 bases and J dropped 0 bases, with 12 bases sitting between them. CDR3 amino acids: CASSALGDTNTGELFF. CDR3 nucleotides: TGTGCCAGCAGTGCCTTGGGGGACACGAACACCGGGGAGCTGTTTTTT.

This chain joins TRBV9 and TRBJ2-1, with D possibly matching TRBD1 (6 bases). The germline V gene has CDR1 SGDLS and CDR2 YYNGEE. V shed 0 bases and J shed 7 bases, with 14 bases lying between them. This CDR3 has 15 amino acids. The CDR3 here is CASSVAGTRPNEQFF. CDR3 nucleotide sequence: TGTGCCAGCAGCGTAGCTGGGACAAGGCCGAATGAGCAGTTCTTC. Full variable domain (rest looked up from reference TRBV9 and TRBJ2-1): DSGVTQTPKHLITATGQRVTLRCSPRSGDLSVYWYQQSLDQGLQFLIQYYNGEERAKGNILERFSAQQFPDLHSELNLSSLELGDSALYFCASSVAGTRPNEQFFGPGTRLTVL.